This TCR beta chain was captured by sequencing in a study of T cells in Graves' hyperthyroidism and ophthalmopathy. Background on the study: Upon initial diagnosis and before any treatment, peripheral blood was collected.

This clonotype was picked up one time. The CDR3 has 17 amino acids. CDR1 is SGDLS and CDR2 is YYNGEE in the germline V gene. TCR beta CDR3 region amplification was performed from RNA transcripts. The TCR CDR3 first-round RT-PCR relied on the HTBI primer set. TCRdb processed the multiplex PCR reads anew with MiXCR; each CDR3 protein has one entry. The sample carries hundreds of thousands of distinct CDR3 sequences, over 35% recorded once. Sequences were obtained from blood. The clonotype comes from a man aged 18 to 29 with Graves' hyperthyroidism. The V and J genes are TRBV9 and TRBJ2-5; TRBD1 matches 9 bases. The last part of the DNA fits TRBJ2-7 better; the J call may be wrong. The CDR3 is CASSVEEGGQGSYEQYF. CDR3 bases: TGTGCCAGCAGCGTTGAAGAGGGGGGACAGGGTAGCTACGAGCAGTACTTC.